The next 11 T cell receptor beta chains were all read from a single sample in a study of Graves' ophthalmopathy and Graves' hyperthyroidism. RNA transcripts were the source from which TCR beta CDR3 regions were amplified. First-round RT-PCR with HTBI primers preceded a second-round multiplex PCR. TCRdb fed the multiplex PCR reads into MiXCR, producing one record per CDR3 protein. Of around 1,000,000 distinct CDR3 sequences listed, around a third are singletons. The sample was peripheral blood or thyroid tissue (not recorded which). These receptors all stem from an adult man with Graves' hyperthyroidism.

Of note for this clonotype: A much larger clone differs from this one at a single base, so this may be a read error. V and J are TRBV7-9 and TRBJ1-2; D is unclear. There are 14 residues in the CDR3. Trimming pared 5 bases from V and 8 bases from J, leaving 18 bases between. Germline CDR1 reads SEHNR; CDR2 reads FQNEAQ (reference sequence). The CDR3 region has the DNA TGTGCCAGCAGCCCACGGGGAAGGGTAGGCGGCTACACCTTC. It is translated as CASSPRGRVGGYTF.

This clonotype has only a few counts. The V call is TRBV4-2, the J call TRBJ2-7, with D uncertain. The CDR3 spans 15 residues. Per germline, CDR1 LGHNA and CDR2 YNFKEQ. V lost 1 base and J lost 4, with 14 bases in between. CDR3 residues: CASSQAPSVMYEQYF. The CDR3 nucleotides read TGTGCCAGCAGCCAAGCCCCGTCGGTAATGTACGAGCAGTACTTC.

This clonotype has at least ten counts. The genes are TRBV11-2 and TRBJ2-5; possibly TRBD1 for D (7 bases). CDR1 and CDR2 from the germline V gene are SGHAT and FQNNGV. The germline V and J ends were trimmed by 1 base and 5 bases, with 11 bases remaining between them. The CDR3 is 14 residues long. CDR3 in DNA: TGTGCCAGCAGCTTAGGGCCAGGGGGGGAGACCCAGTACTTC. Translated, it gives CASSLGPGGETQYF.

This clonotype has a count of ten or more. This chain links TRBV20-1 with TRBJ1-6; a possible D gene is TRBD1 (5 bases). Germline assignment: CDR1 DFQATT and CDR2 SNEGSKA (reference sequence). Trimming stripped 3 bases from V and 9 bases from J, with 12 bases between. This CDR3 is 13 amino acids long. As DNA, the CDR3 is TGCAGTGCTAGTGGGGCCACCTTTTCACCCCTCCACTTT. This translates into CSASGATFSPLHF.

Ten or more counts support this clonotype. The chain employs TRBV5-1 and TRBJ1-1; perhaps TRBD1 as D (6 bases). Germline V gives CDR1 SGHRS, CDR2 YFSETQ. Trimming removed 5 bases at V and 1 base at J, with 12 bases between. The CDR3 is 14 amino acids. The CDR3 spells CASRETGRNTEAFF. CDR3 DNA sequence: TGCGCCAGCAGAGAGACAGGCAGGAACACTGAAGCTTTCTTT.

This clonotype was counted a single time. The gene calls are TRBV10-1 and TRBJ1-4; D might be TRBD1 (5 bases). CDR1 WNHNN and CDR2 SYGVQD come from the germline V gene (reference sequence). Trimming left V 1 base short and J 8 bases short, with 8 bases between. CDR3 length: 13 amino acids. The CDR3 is CASSELEGEKLFF. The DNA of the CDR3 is TGCGCCAGCAGTGAGTTGGAGGGGGAAAAACTGTTTTTT.

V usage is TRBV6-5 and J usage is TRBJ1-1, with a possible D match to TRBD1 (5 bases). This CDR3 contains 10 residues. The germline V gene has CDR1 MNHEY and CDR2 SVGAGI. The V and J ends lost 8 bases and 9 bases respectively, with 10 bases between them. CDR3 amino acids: CASLGGQAFF. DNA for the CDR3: TGTGCCAGCCTTGGGGGACAAGCTTTCTTT.

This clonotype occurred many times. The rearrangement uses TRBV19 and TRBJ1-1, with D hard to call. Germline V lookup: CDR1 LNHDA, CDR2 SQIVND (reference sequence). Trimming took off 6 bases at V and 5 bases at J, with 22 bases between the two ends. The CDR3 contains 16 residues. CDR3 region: CASRPLRVSEKTEAFF. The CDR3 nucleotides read TGTGCCAGTAGGCCTCTGCGGGTGAGCGAGAAGACTGAAGCTTTCTTT.

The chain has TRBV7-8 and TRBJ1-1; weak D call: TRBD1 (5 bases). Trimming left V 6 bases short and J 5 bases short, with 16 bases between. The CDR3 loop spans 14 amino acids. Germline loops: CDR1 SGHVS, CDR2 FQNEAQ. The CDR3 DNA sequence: TGTGCCAGCAGACCCGCCTCAGGGAGGACTGAAGCTTTCTTT. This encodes CASRPASGRTEAFF. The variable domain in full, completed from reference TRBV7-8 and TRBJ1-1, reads GAGVSQSPRYKVAKRGQDVALRCDPISGHVSLFWYQQALGQGPEFLTYFQNEAQLDKSGLPSDRFFAERPEGSVSTLKIQRTQQEDSAVYLCASRPASGRTEAFFGQGTRLTVV.

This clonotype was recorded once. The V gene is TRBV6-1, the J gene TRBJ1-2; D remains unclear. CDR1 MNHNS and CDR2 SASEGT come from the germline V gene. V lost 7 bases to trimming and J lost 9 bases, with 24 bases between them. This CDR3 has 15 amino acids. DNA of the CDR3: TGTGCCAGCACCAGAAACTTTGACGAACGATATAGCTACACCTTC. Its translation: CASTRNFDERYSYTF.

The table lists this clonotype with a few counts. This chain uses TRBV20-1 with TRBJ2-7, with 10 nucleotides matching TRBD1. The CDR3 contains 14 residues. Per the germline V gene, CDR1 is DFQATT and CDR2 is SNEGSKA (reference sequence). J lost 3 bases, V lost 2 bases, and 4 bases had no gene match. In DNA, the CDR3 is TGCAGTGCTAGAAAATGGACAGGGGGCTACGAGCAGTACTTC. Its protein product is CSARKWTGGYEQYF.